A single T cell receptor beta chain is shown here with its context. Its antigen is undetermined. An end of the junction does not agree with germline; a read error may underlie this. This sample is drawn from a study of T cells in Graves' hyperthyroidism and ophthalmopathy. Regions amplified from RNA transcripts were the TCR beta CDR3 regions. TCR CDR3 underwent first-round RT-PCR with the HTBI primer set. Via MiXCR, TCRdb re-called the multiplex PCR reads, giving one row per CDR3 protein. Here the sample spans around 300,000 distinct CDR3 sequences, 20% to 30% being singletons. Study-wide points: A model of 13 V-J features distinguished ophthalmopathy from stable hyperthyroidism.

Germline V gene data show CDR1 as MNHNS and CDR2 as SASEGT. This CDR3 comprises 13 residues. This clonotype was sampled from a man between 35 and 55 years old with Graves' hyperthyroidism that later progressed to Graves' ophthalmopathy. The chain uses TRBV6-1 and TRBJ1-1; D gene unclear. Sequencing was done on a sample of blood. The CDR3: CASTEVHRTEAFF. The CDR3 DNA reads TGTGCCAGCACTGAAGTTCACCGAACTGAAGCTTTCTTT.